Included here is one TCR beta chain sequence, with context. Antigen specificity is unknown. The data are from a study of T cell responses to AZD1222 COVID-19 vaccine. The germline V gene has CDR1 LGHDT and CDR2 YNNKEL (reference sequence). V gave up 3 bases and J gave up 6 bases; unmatched junction bases: 6. The CDR3 extends over 15 amino acids. Study results and caveats: Only six or seven AZD1222 recipients were seropositive at baseline. Across spike, vaccine-associated CD4 TCRs were found, dominant at 160-218 and 743-854. Sampling captured repertoires only after the peak T cell response.

Using immunoSEQ multiplex PCR, the repertoire was profiled, and TCRdb retains in-frame clones only, with some absent. The sample contains about 78,000 clones, roughly 86% of which appear only once. The sample was peripheral blood, taken on day 0 of MenACWY control vaccination. This TCR was sampled from an adult in good health. This rearrangement joins TRBV3-1 (or the pseudogene TRBV3-2) to TRBJ2-7, with TRBD1 matching over 12 bases. CDR3 nucleotide sequence: TGTGCCAGCAGCCACCCCGGGACAGGGGGCTTCGAGCAGTACTTC. This encodes CASSHPGTGGFEQYF.